What follows are 14 T cell receptor beta chains derived from one specimen sequenced in a study of T cells in Graves' hyperthyroidism and ophthalmopathy. Amplification yielded TCR beta CDR3 regions, with RNA transcripts as the source. The HTBI set primed first-round TCR CDR3 RT-PCR. TCRdb called the multiplex PCR reads again in MiXCR, with one record for every CDR3 protein. The sample has about 290,000 distinct CDR3 sequences, roughly an eighth seen once. The sequenced material came from blood. These receptor sequences come from a woman aged 40 to 50 with Graves' hyperthyroidism.

This clonotype came up many times. The V gene is TRBV12-3 or TRBV12-4, the J gene TRBJ1-2; tentative D call: TRBD1 (6 bases). The V end was cut by 11 bases, the J end by 4 bases, with 14 bases between. CDR3 length: 12 amino acids. The CDR3 spells CACLDSFYGYTF. In nucleotides, the CDR3 is TGTGCCTGCCTGGACAGCTTCTATGGCTACACCTTC.

Of note for this clonotype: One end of the junction varies from germline; a read error may be responsible. The chain employs TRBV18 and TRBJ2-1, with D hard to call. The germline V gene encodes CDR1 KGHSH and CDR2 LQKENI. This CDR3 is 15 amino acids long. The CDR3 nucleotides are TGTGCCAGCTCACCGTTACAGAGCTCCTACAATGAGCATTTCTTC. Residues: CASSPLQSSYNEHFF.

This clonotype occurred many times. The gene calls are TRBV28 and TRBJ2-2; no clear D gene. The CDR3 runs 16 residues. Deletions cut 3 bases from V and 7 bases from J, with 18 bases between. CDR1 is MDHEN and CDR2 is SYDVKM in the germline V gene. For the CDR3, the DNA is TGTGCCAGCAGTTTGGCCCTTGTGGATTCTCGCGGGGAGCTGTTTTTT. This encodes CASSLALVDSRGELFF.

V and J are TRBV24-1 and TRBJ2-1; 7 bases match TRBD2. Germline loops: CDR1 KGHDR, CDR2 SFDVKD. This CDR3 spans 16 amino acids. Losses at the gene ends were 5 bases for V and 8 bases for J; bases not matched to a gene: 14. Here the CDR3 DNA reads TGTGCCACCAGTGTAGGTCGCGGGAGTGTTCGCGATGAGCAGTTCTTC. Translating gives CATSVGRGSVRDEQFF.

This clonotype has just one count. One end of the junction is discordant with germline, which a read error may explain. The rearrangement links TRBV6-1 to TRBJ1-6; 7 bases are a match to TRBD1. The CDR3 spans 14 residues. CDR1 is MNHNS, CDR2 SASEGT, per germline. The CDR3 region is CASSLQGVGSPPHF. The DNA for the CDR3 is TGTGCCAGCAGTCTTCAGGGGGTCGGTTCACCCCCCCACTTT.

This clonotype occurred a few times. This may arise from a read error, as a much more abundant clone is one base away. The V call is TRBV7-2, the J call TRBJ2-1; 8 bases match TRBD1. Trimming at V came to 4 bases and at J to 0 bases, leaving 20 bases not matched to a gene. CDR3 size: 21 residues. The germline V gene encodes CDR1 SGHTA and CDR2 FQGNSA. DNA of the CDR3: TGTGCCAGCAGCTCCCGGCGGGGACAGGCCGCTTACACTAGCTCCTACAATGAGCAGTTCTTC. This translates into CASSSRRGQAAYTSSYNEQFF.

This clonotype has a handful of counts. V is TRBV24-1 and J is TRBJ2-1, with a possible D match to TRBD2 (6 bases). Trimming left V 3 bases short and J 1 base short, with 9 bases between. CDR1 and CDR2 from the germline V gene are KGHDR and SFDVKD. The CDR3 is 15 amino acids. CDR3 residues: CATSDVGGSYNEQFF. The CDR3 DNA reads as TGTGCCACCAGTGATGTCGGGGGATCCTACAATGAGCAGTTCTTC.

The chain employs TRBV27 and TRBJ2-4, with D hard to call. This CDR3 has 14 amino acids. Germline values: CDR1 MNHEY, CDR2 SMNVEV (reference sequence). V was cut by 6 bases and J by 1 base, with 10 bases left in between. CDR3 residues: CASSSISAKNIQYF. The DNA of the CDR3 is TGTGCCAGCAGCTCTATTAGCGCCAAAAACATTCAGTACTTC.

This clonotype was recorded at least ten times. The junction differs from germline at one of its ends, possibly a read error. The chain joins TRBV3-1 to TRBJ2-7, with D perhaps TRBD1 (6 bases). The CDR3 spans 14 residues. Germline V gene lookup returns CDR1 LGHDT and CDR2 YNNKEL (reference sequence). CDR3 nucleotides: TGTGCCAGCAGCCAAGGGGGGCCGTCCTACGAGCAATACTTC. It codes for CASSQGGPSYEQYF.

At least ten counts were recorded for this clonotype. The chain combines TRBV28 with TRBJ1-3; unclear D gene. The V end lost 2 bases, the J end lost 0 bases, and 14 bases lay between the germline ends. The CDR3 spans 17 residues. Germline V gene data show CDR1 as MDHEN and CDR2 as SYDVKM. CDR3 DNA: TGTGCCAGCAGTTTACTTTCCCGGAGGCTCTCTGGAAACACCATATATTTT. It encodes CASSLLSRRLSGNTIYF.

This clonotype showed up many times. The chain uses TRBV18 and TRBJ2-1; 8 bases are a match to TRBD2. The CDR3 runs 15 residues. The germline V gene encodes CDR1 KGHSH and CDR2 LQKENI. V gave up 1 base and J gave up 10 bases; unmatched junction bases: 9. CDR3 sequence (DNA): TGTGCCAGCTCACCACGTGGACTAGCCGGAGGGGAGCAGTTCTTC. It translates to CASSPRGLAGGEQFF.

The V call is TRBV15, the J call TRBJ1-4; 10 bases are a match to TRBD1. V shed 6 bases, J shed 8 bases, and the junction held 6 bases outside the gene matches. The CDR3 runs to 14 residues. Germline-derived CDR1 and CDR2 are LNHNV and YYDKDF (reference sequence). The CDR3 DNA sequence: TGTGCCACCAGGCGGGACAGGGGACGGGAAAAACTGTTTTTT. Its protein product is CATRRDRGREKLFF.

This clonotype was seen many times. V is TRBV11-2 and J is TRBJ1-2, with 8 bases matching TRBD1. Germline V gene data show CDR1 as SGHAT and CDR2 as FQNNGV. Losses at the gene ends were 6 bases for V and 3 bases for J; bases not matched to a gene: 6. This CDR3 is built from 14 residues. The CDR3 DNA sequence: TGTGCCAGCAGTCACAGGGGGGGGGACTATGGCTACACCTTC. The encoded protein is CASSHRGGDYGYTF.

V usage is TRBV18 and J usage is TRBJ1-2; no clear D. Germline V CDR1 and CDR2: KGHSH, LQKENI. V was clipped by 2 bases and J by 4 bases, with 14 bases between them. This CDR3 region has 15 residues. The CDR3 coding sequence is TGTGCCAGCTCACCAGTAGAGGACCCCACCTATGGCTACACCTTC. The encoded protein is CASSPVEDPTYGYTF.